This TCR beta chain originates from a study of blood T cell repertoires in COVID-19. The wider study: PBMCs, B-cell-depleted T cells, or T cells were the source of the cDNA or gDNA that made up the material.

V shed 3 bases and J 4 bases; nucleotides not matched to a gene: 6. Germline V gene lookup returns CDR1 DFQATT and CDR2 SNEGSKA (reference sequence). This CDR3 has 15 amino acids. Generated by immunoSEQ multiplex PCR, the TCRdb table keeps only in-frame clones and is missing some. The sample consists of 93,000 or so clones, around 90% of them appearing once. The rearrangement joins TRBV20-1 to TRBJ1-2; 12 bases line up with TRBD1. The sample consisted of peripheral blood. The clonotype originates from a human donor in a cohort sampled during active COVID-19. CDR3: CSASGTGGLSYGYTF. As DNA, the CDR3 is TGCAGTGCTAGTGGGACAGGGGGCCTAAGCTATGGCTACACCTTC.